This T cell receptor beta chain emerged from a study of Graves' ophthalmopathy and Graves' hyperthyroidism. Findings and caveats of the study: Most thyroid clonotypes expanded beyond 0.001 frequency were also found in blood. Sensitivity reached 87.88% and specificity almost 83% for a 13-signature model separating ophthalmopathy from stable hyperthyroidism.

RNA transcripts were the template, and TCR beta CDR3 regions were amplified from them. Second-round multiplex PCR came after a first-round RT-PCR that employed HTBI primers. TCRdb fed the multiplex PCR reads into MiXCR, producing one record per CDR3 protein. The data contain over 650,000 distinct CDR3 sequences, roughly 39% of them singletons. On this clonotype: Its cognate antigen is unknown.

PBMCs stemmed from over 8 ml of fresh peripheral blood. Germline V gene data show CDR1 as SGDLS and CDR2 as YYNGEE. V was clipped by 3 bases and J by 6 bases, with 15 bases between them. The length of the CDR3 is 15 residues. The TCR sequence derives from an adult man with Graves' ophthalmopathy. The gene calls are TRBV9 and TRBJ2-2; D is tentatively TRBD1 or TRBD2 (5 bases each). The source material was peripheral blood. CDR3 sequence reads: CASSGLGDLAGELFF. The DNA of the CDR3 is TGTGCCAGCAGCGGCCTGGGGGATTTGGCCGGGGAGCTGTTTTTT.